Described below is a single T cell receptor (beta chain) sequence and its context. Its antigen is still unknown. This record comes from a study of T cells expressing NK-cell markers. The overall study: The eight sequenced donors comprised seven who were HCMV-seropositive and one who was seronegative. Points from the study as a whole: Dominance of the CD3+CD56-NKG2C+ fraction by these clonotypes also held in a handful of donors.

The V gene's germline CDR1 is KGHDR and CDR2 SFDVKD. The CDR3 has 13 amino acids. The TCR beta cDNA came from 5'RACE template switching with UMIs. TCRdb reworked the 5' RACE reads into one entry per CDR3 protein, no DNA. The sample data list approximately 440,000 distinct CDR3 sequences. Sequencing was performed on blood T cells: a sorted CD56 or NKG2C T cell subset, CD4+ or CD8+ T cells, or bulk PBMC T cells (not recorded which). This chain connects TRBV24-1 to TRBJ2-1; TCRdb outputs TRBD1, but without DNA this stays unchecked. This receptor was obtained from a woman in her forties or fifties in good health. The CDR3 is CATSPYRGDEQFF.